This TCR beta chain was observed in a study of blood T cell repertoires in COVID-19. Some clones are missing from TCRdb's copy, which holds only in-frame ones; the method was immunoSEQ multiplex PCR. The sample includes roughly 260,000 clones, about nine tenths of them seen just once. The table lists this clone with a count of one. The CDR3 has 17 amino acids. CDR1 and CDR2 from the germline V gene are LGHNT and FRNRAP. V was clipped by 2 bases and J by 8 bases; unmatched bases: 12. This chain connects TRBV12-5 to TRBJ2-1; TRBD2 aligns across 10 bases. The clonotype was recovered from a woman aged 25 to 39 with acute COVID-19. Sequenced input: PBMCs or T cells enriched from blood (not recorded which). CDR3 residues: CASGLPYLAGVLDEQFF. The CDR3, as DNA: TGTGCTAGTGGTTTGCCTTACCTAGCGGGAGTGCTGGATGAGCAGTTCTTC.